The text below deals with one T cell receptor beta chain. Method: immunoSEQ multiplex PCR; TCRdb's copy keeps in-frame clones and lacks some. This table holds about 200,000 clones, roughly nine tenths found once. These data are taken from a study of blood T cell repertoires in COVID-19. Background on the study: PBMCs, B-cell-depleted T cells, or T cells were the source of the cDNA or gDNA that made up the material.

Trimming took 4 bases from V and 10 from J; bases not matched to a gene: 10. CDR1 KGHDR and CDR2 SFDVKD come from the germline V gene. CDR3 size: 15 residues. The clonotype was recovered from a woman in her 70s with acute or convalescent COVID-19. The genes are TRBV24-1 and TRBJ2-1, with TRBD1 identical over 9 bases. The specimen was peripheral blood. This chain's CDR3 is CATSDPGQGREEQFF. The CDR3 nucleotides read TGTGCCACCAGTGACCCGGGACAGGGACGTGAGGAGCAGTTCTTC.